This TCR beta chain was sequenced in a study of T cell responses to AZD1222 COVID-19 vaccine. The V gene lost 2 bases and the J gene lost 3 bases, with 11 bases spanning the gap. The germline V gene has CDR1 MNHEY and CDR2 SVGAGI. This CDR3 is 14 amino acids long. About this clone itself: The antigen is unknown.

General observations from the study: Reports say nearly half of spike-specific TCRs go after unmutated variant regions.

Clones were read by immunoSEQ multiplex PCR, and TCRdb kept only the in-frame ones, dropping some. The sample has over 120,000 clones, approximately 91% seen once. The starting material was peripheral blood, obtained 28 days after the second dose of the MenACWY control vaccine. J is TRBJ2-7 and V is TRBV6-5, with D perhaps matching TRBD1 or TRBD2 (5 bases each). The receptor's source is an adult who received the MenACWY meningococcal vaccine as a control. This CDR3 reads CASSYERGIYEQYF. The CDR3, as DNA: TGTGCCAGCAGTTACGAGAGGGGAATCTACGAGCAGTACTTC.